The subject of this entry is one TCR beta chain. These data come from a study of blood T cell repertoires in COVID-19. Study context: Samples came from the United States, Italy and Spain, spanning acute and convalescent COVID-19. Sample material is recorded as cDNA or gDNA derived from T cells, B-cell-depleted T cells, or PBMCs.

The germline CDR1 and CDR2 sequences are SGHDT and YYEEEE. CDR3 length: 16 amino acids. Unmatched junction bases numbered 7, after V lost 4 bases and J lost 4 bases. Original processing methods: Estimation of nucleated cell counts relied on the amplification of reference gene primers. The table came from immunoSEQ multiplex PCR; TCRdb's copy has only in-frame clones and leaves some out. That table furnishes V, J and clone size, whereas the DNA furnished D and trimming. The sample has hundreds of thousands of clones; 75% to 85% are singletons. This sequence originates from a middle-aged man with active or convalescent COVID-19. The sample consisted of peripheral blood. The chain is built from TRBV5-6 and TRBJ2-5; TRBD2 aligns across 13 bases. The CDR3 reads CASSAELAGGTETQYF. DNA of the CDR3: TGTGCCAGCAGCGCAGAACTAGCGGGAGGGACAGAGACCCAGTACTTC. The full variable domain, with the rest looked up from reference TRBV5-6 and TRBJ2-5, is DAGVTQSPTHLIKTRGQQVTLRCSPKSGHDTVSWYQQALGQGPQFIFQYYEEEERQRGNFPDRFSGHQFPNYSSELNVNALLLGDSALYLCASSAELAGGTETQYFGPGTRLLVL.